Listed below are T cell receptor beta chains from one sample, sequenced in a study of T cells in pancreatic ductal adenocarcinoma. Sequenced by immunoSEQ multiplex PCR; TCRdb stores in-frame clones only, minus some. Here the sample spans some 2,500 clones, around 84% being singletons. Sequencing input: pancreatic tumor tissue. These receptors all come from a human donor with pancreatic ductal adenocarcinoma. The CDR3 runs from the conserved cysteine through the conserved F or W. The D gene is left open where the match is weak. A row's size may be missing; if present it is once, few, many or a size class.

TRBV4-1	TRBJ1-5	-	once	CASSQDWDKNQPQHF	TGCGCCAGCAGCCAAGATTGGGACAAAAATCAGCCCCAGCATTTT
TRBV4-1	TRBJ2-7	-	-	CASKSEQYF	TGCGCCAGCAAGAGTGAGCAGTACTTC
TRBV9	TRBJ1-5	-	-	CASSVGGQVWEPQHF	TGTGCCAGCAGCGTAGGAGGGCAGGTCTGGGAACCCCAGCATTTT
TRBV7-9	TRBJ1-1	-	once	CASSLVTQTYEAFF	TGTGCCAGCAGCTTAGTTACACAGACCTATGAAGCTTTCTTT
TRBV5-4	TRBJ1-2	-	-	CASSSHGTLAGYTF	TGTGCCAGCAGCTCTCACGGGACTTTAGCTGGCTACACCTTC
TRBV9	TRBJ2-7	TRBD1	-	CASSPGQTLYEQYF	TGTGCCAGCAGCCCGGGACAGACCCTCTACGAGCAGTACTTC
TRBV6-4	TRBJ2-7	-	-	CASSLQQGGEQYF	TGTGCCAGCAGCCTTCAACAAGGGGGCGAGCAGTACTTC
TRBV13	TRBJ2-7	TRBD2	-	CASSTRLAVEQYF	TGTGCCAGCAGCACCAGACTAGCGGTTGAGCAGTACTTC
TRBV21-1	TRBJ1-1	-	-	CASSFRKFPGRNTEAFF	TGTGCCAGCAGCTTCCGTAAATTCCCCGGGAGGAACACTGAAGCTTTCTTT
TRBV11-2	TRBJ2-5	-	-	CASSLTGVRTQYF	TGTGCCAGCAGCTTAACGGGAGTACGGACCCAGTACTTC